The clone carrying this T cell receptor beta chain was observed many times. Its antigen is not known. The data derive from a study of T cells in Graves' hyperthyroidism and ophthalmopathy. The CDR3 regions of TCR beta were amplified from RNA transcripts. RT-PCR in the first round (using the HTBI primer set) targeted the TCR CDR3. TCRdb used MiXCR to reprocess the multiplex PCR reads, holding one entry per CDR3 protein. The repertoire consists of approximately 400,000 distinct CDR3 sequences, with around 16% occurring once and the leading ten covering around 7%. General study results and limits: Model predictions of ophthalmopathy came a median approximately 6.8 months before onset.

CDR3 length equals 14 residues. CDR1 is SQVTM and CDR2 is ANQGSEA in the germline V gene. V shed 5 bases, J shed 6 bases, and the junction held 12 bases outside the gene matches. Graves' hyperthyroidism qualified as stable when ophthalmopathy did not progress within 18 months. Investigators excluded patients with uncontrolled infection, other autoimmune disease, pregnancy or lactation. It was less than 13 ml of fresh peripheral blood that supplied the PBMCs. The sequence was obtained from a woman between 18 and 29 years old with Graves' hyperthyroidism. This chain joins TRBV29-1 and TRBJ2-7, with 8 bases identical to TRBD1. Sequencing used blood. Here the CDR3 reads CSVRDRWEAPEQYF. In DNA form, the CDR3 reads TGCAGCGTTCGGGACAGGTGGGAAGCACCCGAGCAGTACTTC.